Listed below are T cell receptor beta chains from one sample, sequenced in a study of blood T cell repertoires in COVID-19. Clones were read by immunoSEQ multiplex PCR, and TCRdb kept only the in-frame ones, dropping some. This table holds about 100,000 clones, roughly 92% found once. Specimen: peripheral blood. The receptors were sampled from a woman between 50 and 59 years old with COVID-19, enrolled during active disease. The CDR3 runs from the conserved cysteine through the conserved F or W. Each record gives: clone size, V gene, J gene, D gene, CDR3 protein, CDR3 DNA. The D gene is left open where the match is weak. Where a row states a size, it is once, few, many or the class of an expanded clone; other rows omit it.

NA	TRBV5-4	TRBJ2-3	NA	CASSLAGRGGPDTQYF	TGTGCCAGCAGCTTGGCGGGCCGAGGGGGTCCAGATACGCAGTATTTT
once	TRBV20-1	TRBJ1-2	NA	CSAPTVAGYTF	TGCAGTGCCCCGACAGTTGCTGGCTACACCTTC
NA	TRBV10-1	TRBJ2-1	NA	CASSESTISYNEQFF	TGCGCCAGCAGTGAGTCGACAATTTCCTACAATGAGCAGTTCTTC
once	TRBV4-1	TRBJ1-2	NA	CASSQESRSNYGYTF	TGCGCCAGCAGCCAAGAGAGCCGATCTAACTATGGCTACACCTTC
NA	TRBV28	TRBJ1-1	NA	CASSSTPKAFF	TGTGCCAGCTCATCAACTCCCAAGGCTTTCTTT
NA	TRBV9	TRBJ1-6	TRBD1	CASSSGTGNSPLHF	TGTGCCAGCAGCTCCGGGACAGGGAATTCACCCCTCCACTTT
NA	TRBV6-2/TRBV6-3	TRBJ1-5	NA	CASSAPGQNQPQHF	TGTGCCAGCAGTGCTCCGGGACAAAATCAGCCCCAGCATTTT
NA	TRBV19	TRBJ1-1	TRBD1	CASSITPLRDRVTEAFF	TGTGCCAGTAGTATAACCCCTCTCCGGGACAGGGTGACCGAAGCTTTCTTT
NA	TRBV6-5	TRBJ2-5	NA	CASSSIGGGEYF	TGTGCCAGCAGTTCCATAGGAGGAGGGGAGTACTTC
once	TRBV28	TRBJ1-1	TRBD1	CASSLLWRVRTGQMNTEAFF	TGTGCCAGCAGTTTATTATGGAGGGTCAGGACAGGGCAGATGAACACTGAAGCTTTCTTT
NA	TRBV30	TRBJ1-1	NA	CAWRQQNTEAFF	TGTGCCTGGAGACAGCAGAACACTGAAGCTTTCTTT
NA	TRBV14	TRBJ2-3	NA	CASSQDRPDTQYF	TGTGCCAGCAGCCAAGACAGGCCAGATACGCAGTATTTT
NA	TRBV11-2	TRBJ1-6	NA	CASSFRGQNYNSPLHF	TGTGCCAGCAGCTTCCGAGGGCAAAACTATAATTCACCCCTCCACTTT
once	TRBV7-8	TRBJ2-7	NA	CASSLAGGKSYEQYF	TGTGCCAGCAGCTTAGCAGGCGGAAAATCCTACGAGCAGTACTTC
NA	TRBV7-9	TRBJ1-5	NA	CASSPARQMQPQHF	TGTGCCAGCAGCCCGGCCCGACAGATGCAGCCCCAGCATTTT
NA	TRBV7-6	TRBJ2-7	TRBD1	CASSTGQGLTYEQYF	TGTGCCAGCAGCACCGGACAGGGCCTTACCTACGAGCAGTACTTC
NA	TRBV5-4	TRBJ2-3	NA	CASSLGGAPATDTQYF	TGTGCCAGCAGCTTAGGGGGGGCTCCCGCCACGGATACGCAGTATTTT
few	TRBV7-8	TRBJ1-1	TRBD1	CASTSGGNTEAFF	TGTGCCAGCACCTCAGGGGGGAACACTGAAGCTTTCTTT
NA	TRBV6-6	TRBJ1-3	NA	CASSNPGVAGNTIYF	TGTGCCAGCAGTAACCCAGGGGTAGCGGGAAACACCATATATTTT
NA	TRBV5-6	TRBJ1-1	TRBD1	CASSPGQGRRNTEAFF	TGTGCCAGCAGCCCGGGACAGGGGAGGCGGAACACTGAAGCTTTCTTT
NA	TRBV7-2	TRBJ2-2	NA	CASRERGTRELFF	TGTGCCAGCAGGGAACGGGGTACGAGGGAGCTGTTTTTT
NA	TRBV5-6	TRBJ1-5	TRBD1	CASSSGTGGEYQPQHF	TGTGCCAGCAGCTCCGGGACAGGGGGCGAATATCAGCCCCAGCATTTT
NA	TRBV12-5	TRBJ1-6	NA	CASGYDGGRGDSPLHF	TGTGCTAGTGGCTATGATGGGGGCAGGGGCGATTCACCCCTCCACTTT
once	TRBV18	TRBJ2-3	NA	CASSPGGASTDTQYF	TGTGCCAGCTCACCAGGTGGGGCTAGCACAGATACGCAGTATTTT
NA	TRBV6-5	TRBJ1-3	NA	CASILRGSSGNTIYF	TGTGCCAGCATCTTAAGGGGTTCCTCTGGAAACACCATATATTTT
NA	TRBV10-3	TRBJ2-3	TRBD1	CATGTGAQDTQYF	TGTGCCACCGGAACAGGGGCTCAAGATACGCAGTATTTT
NA	TRBV25-1	TRBJ1-2	TRBD1	CASRGQGNYGYTF	TGTGCCAGCCGAGGACAGGGTAACTATGGCTACACCTTC
NA	TRBV2	TRBJ2-1	NA	CASGGAGNEQFF	TGTGCCAGCGGGGGGGCGGGGAATGAGCAGTTCTTC
NA	TRBV12-3/TRBV12-4	TRBJ2-1	TRBD2	CASSFGGAQFF	TGTGCCAGCAGTTTCGGGGGGGCTCAGTTCTTC
NA	TRBV13	TRBJ2-3	TRBD2	CASSIKTSGTDTQYF	TGTGCCAGCAGCATAAAGACTAGCGGCACAGATACGCAGTATTTT
NA	TRBV5-1	TRBJ2-2	NA	CASSFQGNTGELFF	TGCGCCAGCAGCTTTCAGGGGAACACCGGGGAGCTGTTTTTT
NA	TRBV28	TRBJ2-3	TRBD2	CASSFVGTSGPSTDTQYF	TGTGCCAGCAGTTTTGTGGGGACTAGCGGGCCAAGCACAGATACGCAGTATTTT
NA	TRBV5-1	TRBJ1-1	NA	CASSLAPMGGNTEAFF	TGCGCCAGCAGCTTGGCTCCCATGGGAGGGAACACTGAAGCTTTCTTT
NA	TRBV4-3	TRBJ1-2	TRBD1	CASSQNISPGQTYGYTF	TGCGCCAGCAGCCAAAATATTTCACCGGGACAGACCTATGGCTACACCTTC
NA	TRBV7-9	TRBJ2-2	NA	CASSFTGTSTGELFF	TGTGCCAGCAGCTTCACAGGGACCTCCACCGGGGAGCTGTTTTTT
NA	TRBV11-3	TRBJ2-1	NA	CASSSQGRSYNEQFF	TGTGCCAGCAGCTCACAGGGAAGATCCTACAATGAGCAGTTCTTC
NA	TRBV24-1	TRBJ2-5	NA	CATSDLFSTDQETQYF	TGTGCCACCAGTGATTTGTTTTCGACAGATCAAGAGACCCAGTACTTC
NA	TRBV11-2	TRBJ1-5	TRBD1	CASSSDRGGGQPQHF	TGTGCCAGCAGCTCGGACAGGGGGGGTGGTCAGCCCCAGCATTTT
NA	TRBV5-1	TRBJ2-5	NA	CASSFLTSQETQYF	TGCGCCAGCAGCTTCTTGACATCCCAAGAGACCCAGTACTTC
NA	TRBV7-8	TRBJ1-1	NA	CASSPLRGGSVFF	TGTGCCAGCAGCCCACTCCGAGGTGGGTCGGTTTTCTTT
NA	TRBV24-1	TRBJ1-1	TRBD1	CATTSDRDGTEAFF	TGTGCCACCACCTCGGACAGGGATGGGACTGAAGCTTTCTTT
NA	TRBV6-5	TRBJ1-5	NA	CASRSFIFQHF	TGTGCCAGCAGATCTTTTATATTCCAGCATTTT
NA	TRBV20-1	TRBJ1-1	NA	CSASQGLSTEAFF	TGCAGTGCTAGTCAGGGGCTGAGCACTGAAGCTTTCTTT
NA	TRBV5-5	TRBJ1-3	NA	CASSFSQGFPSGNTIYF	TGTGCCAGCAGCTTTTCCCAGGGGTTTCCCTCTGGAAACACCATATATTTT
few	TRBV11-3	TRBJ2-3	NA	CASSFGDTQYF	TGTGCCAGCAGCTTCGGAGATACGCAGTATTTT
NA	TRBV25-1	TRBJ1-6	TRBD1	CASSDRRDRGSPLHF	TGTGCCAGCAGTGATAGAAGGGACAGGGGTTCACCCCTCCACTTT
once	TRBV13	TRBJ2-1	NA	CASLLGADYNEQFF	TGTGCCAGCTTATTAGGGGCGGATTACAATGAGCAGTTCTTC
NA	TRBV15	TRBJ1-2	TRBD1	CATSRDGQGWDGYTF	TGTGCCACCAGCAGAGATGGACAGGGCTGGGATGGCTACACCTTC
NA	TRBV6-5	TRBJ1-6	NA	CASSWSGRGSPLHF	TGTGCCAGCAGTTGGTCTGGAAGAGGGTCACCCCTCCACTTT
NA	TRBV15	TRBJ1-1	TRBD1	CATRRDRVMLTEAFF	TGTGCCACCCGACGGGACAGGGTAATGTTAACTGAAGCTTTCTTT
NA	TRBV6-1	TRBJ1-2	TRBD1	CASSLGTGTNYGYTF	TGTGCCAGCAGCCTCGGGACAGGAACTAACTATGGCTACACCTTC
NA	TRBV19	TRBJ1-2	NA	CASSKPNRDNYGYTF	TGTGCCAGTAGTAAACCCAACAGGGACAACTATGGCTACACCTTC
NA	TRBV24-1	TRBJ2-7	NA	CATAMRLRGPYEQYF	TGTGCCACCGCGATGAGGCTCAGAGGCCCCTACGAGCAGTACTTC
NA	TRBV5-1	TRBJ1-1	TRBD1	CASSPSARGLTEAFF	TGCGCCAGCAGCCCCTCGGCGAGGGGGCTCACTGAAGCTTTCTTT